The T cell receptor (beta chain) described here comes from a study of shared clonotypes between healthy human individuals. This clone was detected many times. Its antigen is unidentified. Method: immunoSEQ multiplex PCR; TCRdb's copy keeps in-frame clones and lacks some. This sample has 330,000 or so clones; 73% occur once, and the top ten carry 10%. Per germline, CDR1 MNHEY and CDR2 SMNVEV (reference sequence). Trimming cost V 0 bases and J 1 base, with 17 bases left between them. CDR3 length: 18 residues. Study results and caveats: Depth was large, yet rarefaction showed that sorted-subset sequencing was incomplete.

Sequenced material: memory CD4+ T cells sorted from blood. Regarding subset: CD45RA-negative fraction. The chain employs TRBV27 and TRBJ2-3; D tentatively fits TRBD1 or TRBD2 (5 bases each). This clonotype was obtained from a man younger than 40 in good health. In DNA form, the CDR3 reads TGTGCCAGCAGTTTATCGGGACCTCAGGGAGCGGGCACAGATACGCAGTATTTT. Translation: CASSLSGPQGAGTDTQYF.